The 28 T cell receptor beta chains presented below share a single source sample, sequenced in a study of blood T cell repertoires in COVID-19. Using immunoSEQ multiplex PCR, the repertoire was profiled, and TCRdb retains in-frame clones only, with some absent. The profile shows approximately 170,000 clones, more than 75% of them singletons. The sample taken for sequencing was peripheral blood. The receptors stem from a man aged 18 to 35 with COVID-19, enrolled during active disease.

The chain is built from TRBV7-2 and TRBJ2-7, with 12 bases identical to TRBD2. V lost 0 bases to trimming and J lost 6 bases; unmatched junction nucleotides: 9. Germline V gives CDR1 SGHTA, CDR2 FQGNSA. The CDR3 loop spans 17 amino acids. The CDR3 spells CASSLASGLAGSVEQYF. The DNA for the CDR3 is TGTGCCAGCAGCTTAGCGTCCGGACTAGCGGGGTCGGTCGAGCAGTACTTC.

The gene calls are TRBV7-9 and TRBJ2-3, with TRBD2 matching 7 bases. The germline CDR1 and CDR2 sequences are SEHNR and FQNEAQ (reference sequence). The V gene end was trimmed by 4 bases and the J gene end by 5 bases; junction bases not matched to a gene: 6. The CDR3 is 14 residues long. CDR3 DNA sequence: TGTGCCAGCAGCTCGCCGGGAGGACAAGATACGCAGTATTTT. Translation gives CASSSPGGQDTQYF.

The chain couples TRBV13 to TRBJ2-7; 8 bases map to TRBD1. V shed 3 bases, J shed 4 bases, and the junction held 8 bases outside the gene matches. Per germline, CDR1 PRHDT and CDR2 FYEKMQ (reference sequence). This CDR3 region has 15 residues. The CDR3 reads CASSFTRGRGYEQYF. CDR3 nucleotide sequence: TGTGCCAGCAGCTTCACCAGGGGGCGCGGGTACGAGCAGTACTTC. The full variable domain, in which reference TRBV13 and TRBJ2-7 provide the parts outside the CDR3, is AAGVIQSPRHLIKEKRETATLKCYPIPRHDTVYWYQQGPGQDPQFLISFYEKMQSDKGSIPDRFSAQQFSDYHSELNMSSLELGDSALYFCASSFTRGRGYEQYFGPGTRLTVT.

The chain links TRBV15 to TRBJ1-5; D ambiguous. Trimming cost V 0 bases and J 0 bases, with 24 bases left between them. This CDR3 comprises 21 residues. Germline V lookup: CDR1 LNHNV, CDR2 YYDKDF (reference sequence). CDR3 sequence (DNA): TGTGCCACCAGCAGAGATCTTGTGGGCAGGCCGCATGAAAATAGCAATCAGCCCCAGCATTTT. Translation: CATSRDLVGRPHENSNQPQHF.

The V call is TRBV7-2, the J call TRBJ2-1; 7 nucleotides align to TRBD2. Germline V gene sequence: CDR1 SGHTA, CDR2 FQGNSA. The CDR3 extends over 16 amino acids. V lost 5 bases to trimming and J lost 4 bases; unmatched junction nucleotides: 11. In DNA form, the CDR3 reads TGTGCCAGCAGCCCCGGGGGGAGCGGGATGTACAATGAGCAGTTCTTC. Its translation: CASSPGGSGMYNEQFF.

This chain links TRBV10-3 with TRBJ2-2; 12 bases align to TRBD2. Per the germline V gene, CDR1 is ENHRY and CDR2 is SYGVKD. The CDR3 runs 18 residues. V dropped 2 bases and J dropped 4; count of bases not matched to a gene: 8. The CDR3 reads CAISEDRPGLAGTGELFF. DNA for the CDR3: TGTGCCATCAGTGAGGACAGGCCGGGACTAGCGGGCACCGGGGAGCTGTTTTTT.

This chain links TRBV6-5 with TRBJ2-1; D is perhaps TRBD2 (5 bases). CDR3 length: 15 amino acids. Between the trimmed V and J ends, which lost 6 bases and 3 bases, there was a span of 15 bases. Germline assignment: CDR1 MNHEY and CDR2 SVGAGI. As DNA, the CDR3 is TGTGCCAGCAGGAAACTAGTCCCGATCTACAATGAGCAGTTCTTC. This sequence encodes CASRKLVPIYNEQFF.

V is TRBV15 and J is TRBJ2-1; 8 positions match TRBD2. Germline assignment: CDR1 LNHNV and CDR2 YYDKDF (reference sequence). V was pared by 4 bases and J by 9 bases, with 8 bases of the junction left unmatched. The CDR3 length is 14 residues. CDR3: CATSKAGVVIEQFF. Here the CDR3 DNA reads TGTGCCACCAGCAAAGCGGGAGTAGTGATTGAGCAGTTCTTC.

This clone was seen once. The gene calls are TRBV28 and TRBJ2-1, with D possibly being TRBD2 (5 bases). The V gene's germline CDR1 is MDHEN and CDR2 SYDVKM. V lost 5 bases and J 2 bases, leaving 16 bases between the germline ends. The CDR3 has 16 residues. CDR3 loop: CASSQRVRVPYNEQFF. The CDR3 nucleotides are TGTGCCAGCAGTCAACGGGTGCGGGTGCCCTACAATGAGCAGTTCTTC.

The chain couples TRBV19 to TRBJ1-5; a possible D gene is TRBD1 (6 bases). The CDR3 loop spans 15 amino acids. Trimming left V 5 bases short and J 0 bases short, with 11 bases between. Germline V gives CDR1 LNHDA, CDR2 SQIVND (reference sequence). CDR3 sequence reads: CASSPGTHSNQPQHF. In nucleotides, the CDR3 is TGTGCCAGTAGTCCAGGGACACATAGCAATCAGCCCCAGCATTTT.

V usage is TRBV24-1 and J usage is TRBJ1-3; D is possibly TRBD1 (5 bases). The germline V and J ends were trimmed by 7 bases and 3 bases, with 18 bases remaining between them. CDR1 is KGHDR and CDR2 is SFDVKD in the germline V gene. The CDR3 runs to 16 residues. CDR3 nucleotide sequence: TGTGCCACCAGGGGGGGGACGCTCACGAATGGAAACACCATATATTTT. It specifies CATRGGTLTNGNTIYF.

DNA of the CDR3: TGTGCCAGCAGCTTCATAAGAGCGGGAGAATCGGCCGGGGAGCTGTTTTTT. This translates into CASSFIRAGESAGELFF. The chain uses TRBV13 and TRBJ2-2; the match to TRBD2 covers 8 bases. V shed 3 bases and J 6 bases; nucleotides not matched to a gene: 12. Germline CDR1 and CDR2: PRHDT and FYEKMQ (reference sequence). The CDR3 has 17 residues.

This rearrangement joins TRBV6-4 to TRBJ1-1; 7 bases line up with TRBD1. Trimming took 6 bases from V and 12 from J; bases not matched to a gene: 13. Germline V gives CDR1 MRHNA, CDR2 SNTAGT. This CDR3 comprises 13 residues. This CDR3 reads CASRGDREGKTFF. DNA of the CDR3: TGTGCCAGCAGGGGCGACAGGGAAGGTAAAACTTTCTTT.

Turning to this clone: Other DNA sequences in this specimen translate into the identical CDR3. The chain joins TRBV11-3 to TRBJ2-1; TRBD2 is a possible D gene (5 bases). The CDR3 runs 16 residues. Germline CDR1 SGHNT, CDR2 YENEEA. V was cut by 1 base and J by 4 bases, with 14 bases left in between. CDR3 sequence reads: CASSLGGLAAYNEQFF. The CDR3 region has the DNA TGTGCCAGCAGCTTAGGAGGGCTAGCAGCTTACAATGAGCAGTTCTTC.

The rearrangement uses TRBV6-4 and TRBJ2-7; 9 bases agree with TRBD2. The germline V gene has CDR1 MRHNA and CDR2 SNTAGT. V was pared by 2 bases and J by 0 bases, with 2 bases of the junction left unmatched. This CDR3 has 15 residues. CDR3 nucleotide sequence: TGTGCCAGCAGTGACCCTAGCGGGGTCTCCTACGAGCAGTACTTC. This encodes CASSDPSGVSYEQYF.

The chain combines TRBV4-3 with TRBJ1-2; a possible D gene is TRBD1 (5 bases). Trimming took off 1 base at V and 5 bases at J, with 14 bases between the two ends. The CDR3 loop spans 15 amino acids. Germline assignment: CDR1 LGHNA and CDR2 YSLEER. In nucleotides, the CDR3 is TGCGCCAGCAGCCAAGGGGAAGGGGAAGGATATGGCTACACCTTC. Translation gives CASSQGEGEGYGYTF.

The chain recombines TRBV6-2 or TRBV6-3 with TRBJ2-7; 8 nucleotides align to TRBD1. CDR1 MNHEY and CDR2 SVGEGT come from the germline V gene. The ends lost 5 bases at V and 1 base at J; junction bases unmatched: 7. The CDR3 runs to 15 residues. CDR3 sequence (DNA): TGTGCCAGCAGTGTTGGGACAGGTGCTTCCTACGAGCAGTACTTC. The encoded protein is CASSVGTGASYEQYF.

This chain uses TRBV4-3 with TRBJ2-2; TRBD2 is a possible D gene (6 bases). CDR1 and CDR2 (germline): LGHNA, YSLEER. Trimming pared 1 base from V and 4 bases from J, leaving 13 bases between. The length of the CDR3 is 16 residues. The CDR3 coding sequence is TGCGCCAGCAGCCAAGGCCTAGCGCCTGGCACCGGGGAGCTGTTTTTT. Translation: CASSQGLAPGTGELFF.

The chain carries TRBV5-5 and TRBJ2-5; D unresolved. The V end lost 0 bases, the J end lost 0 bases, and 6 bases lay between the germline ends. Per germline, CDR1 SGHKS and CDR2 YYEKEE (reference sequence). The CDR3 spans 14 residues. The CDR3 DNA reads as TGTGCCAGCAGCTTGGTCTCAGACCAAGAGACCCAGTACTTC. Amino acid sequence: CASSLVSDQETQYF.

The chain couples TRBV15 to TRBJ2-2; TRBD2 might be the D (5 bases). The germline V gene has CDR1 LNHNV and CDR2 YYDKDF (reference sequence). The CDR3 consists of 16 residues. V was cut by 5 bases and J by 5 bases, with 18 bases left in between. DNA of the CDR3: TGTGCCACCAGCGAAAGGGAGTCGGGCGATACCGGGGAGCTGTTTTTT. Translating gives CATSERESGDTGELFF.

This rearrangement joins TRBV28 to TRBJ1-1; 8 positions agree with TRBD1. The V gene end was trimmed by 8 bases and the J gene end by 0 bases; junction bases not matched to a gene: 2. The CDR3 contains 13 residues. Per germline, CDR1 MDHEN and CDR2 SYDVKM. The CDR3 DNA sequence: TGTGCCAGCGACAGGGGTATGAACACTGAAGCTTTCTTT. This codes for CASDRGMNTEAFF.

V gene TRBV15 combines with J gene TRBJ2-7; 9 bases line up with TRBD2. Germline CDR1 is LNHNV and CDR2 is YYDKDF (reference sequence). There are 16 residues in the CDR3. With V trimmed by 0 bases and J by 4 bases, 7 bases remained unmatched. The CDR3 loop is CATSRDRLAGLYEQYF. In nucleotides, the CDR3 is TGTGCCACCAGCAGAGATCGCCTAGCGGGATTATACGAGCAGTACTTC.

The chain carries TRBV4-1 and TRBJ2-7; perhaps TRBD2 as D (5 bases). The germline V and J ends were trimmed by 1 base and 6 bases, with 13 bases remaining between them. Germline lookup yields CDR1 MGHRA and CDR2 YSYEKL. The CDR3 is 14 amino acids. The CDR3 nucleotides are TGCGCCAGCAGCCAAGGAGGGAACTGGTTCGAGCAGTACTTC. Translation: CASSQGGNWFEQYF.

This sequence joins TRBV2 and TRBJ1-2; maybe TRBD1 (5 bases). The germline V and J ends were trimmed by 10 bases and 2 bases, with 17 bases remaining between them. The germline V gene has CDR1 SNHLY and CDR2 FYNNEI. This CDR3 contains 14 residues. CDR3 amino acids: CATSSGESNYGYTF. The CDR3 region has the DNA TGTGCCACCTCGTCGGGGGAATCAAACTATGGCTACACCTTC.

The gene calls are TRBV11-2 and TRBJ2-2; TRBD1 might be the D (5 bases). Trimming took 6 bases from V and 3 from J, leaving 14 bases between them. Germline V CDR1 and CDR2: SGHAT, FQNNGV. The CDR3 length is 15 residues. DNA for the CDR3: TGTGCCAGCAGTGCTTCTCAGGGATACACCGGGGAGCTGTTTTTT. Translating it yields CASSASQGYTGELFF.

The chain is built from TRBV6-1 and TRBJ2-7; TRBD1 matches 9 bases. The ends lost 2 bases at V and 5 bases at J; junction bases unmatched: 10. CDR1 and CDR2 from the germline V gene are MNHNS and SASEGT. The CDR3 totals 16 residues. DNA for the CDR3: TGTGCCAGCAGTGAAAGAGTCCCGACAGGGGGGGACGAGCAGTACTTC. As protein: CASSERVPTGGDEQYF.

In DNA, the CDR3 is TGTGCCAGCAGCCAAGGGACGACAGGGGCAAACCGCCACGAGCAGTACTTC. This gives the protein CASSQGTTGANRHEQYF. The rearrangement uses TRBV3-1 (or the pseudogene TRBV3-2) and TRBJ2-7; 8 positions agree with TRBD1. After removal of 1 base from V and 5 bases from J, the junction contained 13 bases not matched to a gene. CDR3 length: 17 amino acids. Germline CDR1 LGHDT, CDR2 YNNKEL (reference sequence).

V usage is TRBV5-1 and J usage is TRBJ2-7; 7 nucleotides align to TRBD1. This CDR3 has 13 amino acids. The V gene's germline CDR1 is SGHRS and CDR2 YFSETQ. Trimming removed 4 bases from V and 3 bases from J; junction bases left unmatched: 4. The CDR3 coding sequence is TGCGCCAGCAGCCGGGACAGCTACTACGAGCAGTACTTC. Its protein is CASSRDSYYEQYF. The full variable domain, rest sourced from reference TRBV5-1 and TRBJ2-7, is KAGVTQTPRYLIKTRGQQVTLSCSPISGHRSVSWYQQTPGQGLQFLFEYFSETQRNKGNFPGRFSGRQFSNSRSEMNVSTLELGDSALYLCASSRDSYYEQYFGPGTRLTVT.